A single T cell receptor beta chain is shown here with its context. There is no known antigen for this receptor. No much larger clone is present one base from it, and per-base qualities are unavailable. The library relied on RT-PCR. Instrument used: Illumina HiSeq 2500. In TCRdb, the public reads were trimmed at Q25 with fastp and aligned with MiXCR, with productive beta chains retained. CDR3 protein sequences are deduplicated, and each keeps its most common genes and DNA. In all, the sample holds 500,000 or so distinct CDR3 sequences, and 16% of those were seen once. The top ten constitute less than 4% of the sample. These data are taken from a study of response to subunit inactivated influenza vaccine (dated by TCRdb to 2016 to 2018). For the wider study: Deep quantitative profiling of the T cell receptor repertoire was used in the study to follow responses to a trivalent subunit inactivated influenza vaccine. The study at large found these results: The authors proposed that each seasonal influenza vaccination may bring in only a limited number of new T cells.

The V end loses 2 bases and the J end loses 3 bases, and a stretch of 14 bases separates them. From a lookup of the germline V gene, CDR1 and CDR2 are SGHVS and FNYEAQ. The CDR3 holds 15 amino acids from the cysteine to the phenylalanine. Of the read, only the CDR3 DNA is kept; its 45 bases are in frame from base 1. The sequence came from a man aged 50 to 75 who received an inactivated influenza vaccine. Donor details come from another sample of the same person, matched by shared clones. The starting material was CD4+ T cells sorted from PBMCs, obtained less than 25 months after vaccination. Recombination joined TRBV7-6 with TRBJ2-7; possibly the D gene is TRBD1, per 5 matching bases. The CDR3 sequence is CASSLRPERGYEQYF. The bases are TGTGCCAGCAGCTTACGGCCCGAAAGGGGCTACGAGCAGTACTTC. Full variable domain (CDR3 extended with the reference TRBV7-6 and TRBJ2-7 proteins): GAGVSQSPRYKVTKRGQDVALRCDPISGHVSLYWYRQALGQGPEFLTYFNYEAQQDKSGLPNDRFSAERPEGSISTLTIQRTEQRDSAMYRCASSLRPERGYEQYFGPGTRLTVT.